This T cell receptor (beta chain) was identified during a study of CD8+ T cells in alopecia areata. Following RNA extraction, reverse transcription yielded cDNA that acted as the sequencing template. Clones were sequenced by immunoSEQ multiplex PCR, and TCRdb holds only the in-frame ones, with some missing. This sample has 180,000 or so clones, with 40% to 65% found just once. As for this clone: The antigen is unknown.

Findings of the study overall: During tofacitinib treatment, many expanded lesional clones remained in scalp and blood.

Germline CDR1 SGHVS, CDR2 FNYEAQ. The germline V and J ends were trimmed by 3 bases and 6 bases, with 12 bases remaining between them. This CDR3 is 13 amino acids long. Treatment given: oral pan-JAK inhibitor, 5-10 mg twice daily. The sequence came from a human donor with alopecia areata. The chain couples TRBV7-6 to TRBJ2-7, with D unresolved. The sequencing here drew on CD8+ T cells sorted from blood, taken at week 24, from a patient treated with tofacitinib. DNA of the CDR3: TGTGCCAGCAGCTTGACGGGCGTGCGCGAGCAGTACTTC. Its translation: CASSLTGVREQYF.